This TCR beta chain was observed in a study of identical twins. Points from the study as a whole: Compared with models, monozygotic twins showed more out-of-frame TCR alpha sharing.

The table lists this clonotype with many counts. Its antigen is undetermined. This CDR3 spans 15 amino acids. Germline V CDR1 and CDR2: MNHEY, SMNVEV (reference sequence). V lost 10 bases and J lost 7; bases outside the gene matches: 14. TCRdb fed the 5' RACE reads into MiXCR, producing one record per CDR3 protein. The sample includes hundreds of thousands of distinct CDR3 sequences, approximately 8.3% of them seen just once. Each donor (without exception) was a healthy Caucasian. The same data also went into a second study, on yellow fever vaccine responses in identical twins.

This clonotype was obtained from a woman between 18 and 30 years old in good health. Sequencing used memory (CD45RO+) T cells sorted from blood. The genes are TRBV27 and TRBJ2-2; 8 nucleotides match TRBD1. CDR3 in amino acids: CAIRRGRGQNGELFF. The CDR3 nucleotides are TGTGCCATCCGGCGGGGCAGGGGGCAGAACGGGGAGCTGTTTTTT.